Below, 29 T cell receptor beta chains from the same sample are listed, as sequenced in a study of CD8 T cells in Susac syndrome (dated by TCRdb to the late 2010s). Preparation of the library involved the immunoSEQ multiplex PCR assay. RNA was extracted with the RNeasy kit and roughly 0.45 to 1 ug was reverse transcribed using random hexamers. Clones were called with MiXCR by TCRdb after fastp trimmed the public reads at Q25, and only in-frame beta chains were retained. CDR3 protein duplicates are merged, each entry listing the most common genes and DNA. The sample table lists 150,000 to 200,000 distinct CDR3 sequences, approximately 96% of them with a count of one. The biggest ten clones account for 0.15% to 0.2% of the sample. The source material was CD8+ T cells from PBMCs. The receptors were sampled from a human donor with multiple sclerosis.

The chain recombines TRBV3-1 with TRBJ2-2; 7 bases fit TRBD1. V shed 2 bases and J 3 bases; nucleotides not matched to a gene: 6. The V gene's germline CDR1 is LGHDT and CDR2 YNNKEL (reference sequence). CDR3 length equals 16 residues. CDR3 nucleotides: TGTGCCAGCAGCCAATGGCCCAGGGGGTACACCGGGGAGCTGTTTTTT. Translating it yields CASSQWPRGYTGELFF.

The rearrangement uses TRBV6-5 and TRBJ1-3; D is undetermined. Germline CDR1 and CDR2: MNHEY and SVGAGI. V was cut by 0 bases and J by 4 bases, with 7 bases left in between. This CDR3 comprises 14 residues. The CDR3 DNA is TGTGCCAGCAGTTACTCGATAGGGGGAAACACCATATATTTT. Its translation is CASSYSIGGNTIYF.

The chain recombines TRBV12-3 or TRBV12-4 with TRBJ1-2, with D unclear. Trimming took off 5 bases at V and 4 bases at J, with 14 bases between the two ends. CDR3 size: 14 residues. The DNA for the CDR3 is TGTGCCAGCAGTCCCGAGGTCTTGGGCTATGGCTACACCTTC. As protein: CASSPEVLGYGYTF.

This chain links TRBV4-1 with TRBJ2-2, with D perhaps matching TRBD1 (5 bases). Trimming left V 0 bases short and J 8 bases short, with 13 bases between. The CDR3 length is 15 residues. CDR1 and CDR2 from the germline V gene are MGHRA and YSYEKL. CDR3 DNA: TGCGCCAGCAGCCAAGATCCGGACAACGTAGGGGAGCTGTTTTTT. Translated: CASSQDPDNVGELFF.

This rearrangement joins TRBV20-1 to TRBJ2-7; D is unresolved. Trimming left V 1 base short and J 0 bases short, with 7 bases between. Germline loops: CDR1 DFQATT, CDR2 SNEGSKA (reference sequence). CDR3 size: 13 residues. The CDR3 sequence is CSARAGYSYEQYF. In DNA, the CDR3 is TGCAGTGCTAGAGCCGGCTACTCCTACGAGCAGTACTTC.

The chain has TRBV5-1 and TRBJ1-2; D unresolved. This CDR3 has 15 residues. V was cut by 0 bases and J by 4 bases, with 13 bases left in between. From germline, CDR1 is SGHRS and CDR2 YFSETQ. The chain's CDR3 is CASSLEFMTAYGYTF. The CDR3 nucleotides read TGCGCCAGCAGCTTGGAGTTTATGACGGCCTATGGCTACACCTTC.

The rearrangement joins TRBV28 to TRBJ2-7; TRBD1 matches 7 bases. The V gene's germline CDR1 is MDHEN and CDR2 SYDVKM. CDR3 length: 12 amino acids. V dropped 5 bases and J dropped 7; count of bases not matched to a gene: 5. As DNA, the CDR3 is TGTGCCAGCAGTGTGACAGGGCAAGAGCAGTACTTC. It is translated as CASSVTGQEQYF.

The chain uses TRBV12-3 or TRBV12-4 and TRBJ1-2, with D possibly matching TRBD1 (5 bases). Deletions cut 8 bases from V and 8 bases from J, with 21 bases between. This CDR3 is built from 14 residues. The CDR3 coding sequence is TGTGCCAGCTTTAGACCTTGGGGGGAGCGCGGCTACACCTTC. Its translation is CASFRPWGERGYTF.

V is TRBV30 and J is TRBJ2-1, with 9 bases identical to TRBD2. Germline loops: CDR1 GTSNPN, CDR2 SVGIG (reference sequence). The J segment lost 8 bases and the V segment lost 2 bases, leaving 7 bases of the junction unmatched. CDR3 length equals 14 residues. The CDR3 here is CAWSNLAGSDEQFF. The CDR3 DNA follows: TGTGCCTGGAGTAACCTAGCGGGAAGCGATGAGCAGTTCTTC. The full variable domain, in which reference TRBV30 and TRBJ2-1 provide the parts outside the CDR3, is SQTIHQWPATLVQPVGSPLSLECTVEGTSNPNLYWYRQAAGRGLQLLFYSVGIGQISSEVPQNLSASRPQDRQFILSSKKLLLSDSGFYLCAWSNLAGSDEQFFGPGTRLTVL.

The V and J genes are TRBV15 and TRBJ2-1, with TRBD1 matching 10 bases. The CDR3 covers 16 residues. Germline CDR1 reads LNHNV; CDR2 reads YYDKDF (reference sequence). V shed 3 bases, J shed 7 bases, and the junction held 9 bases outside the gene matches. The CDR3 loop is CATSSAGTGVLNEQFF. The CDR3 DNA reads as TGTGCCACCAGCAGTGCCGGGACAGGGGTTCTAAATGAGCAGTTCTTC.

The V and J genes are TRBV7-2 and TRBJ2-3; D ambiguous. The CDR3 contains 15 residues. Trimming shortened V by 4 bases and J by 2 bases, and 13 bases separated the two germline ends. The V gene's germline CDR1 is SGHTA and CDR2 FQGNSA. The CDR3 DNA follows: TGTGCCAGCAGCTCATTCCTGTTGTCCACAGATACGCAGTATTTT. Protein sequence: CASSSFLLSTDTQYF.

The V and J genes are TRBV6-6 and TRBJ1-6; D call uncertain. The V and J ends lost 0 bases and 6 bases respectively, with 6 bases between them. The germline CDR1 and CDR2 sequences are MNHNY and SVGAGI (reference sequence). The CDR3 consists of 14 residues. The CDR3 DNA sequence: TGTGCCAGCAGTTACTCGTCCCCTAATTCACCCCTCCACTTT. Amino acid sequence: CASSYSSPNSPLHF.

The chain has TRBV29-1 and TRBJ1-1; possible D gene TRBD1, 5 bases. Trimming took 5 bases from V and 5 from J, leaving 15 bases between them. The CDR3 covers 13 residues. Germline-derived CDR1 and CDR2 are SQVTM and ANQGSEA. This CDR3 is CSVLSGGKTEAFF. In nucleotides, the CDR3 is TGCAGCGTTCTCTCTGGGGGGAAGACTGAAGCTTTCTTT.

The rearrangement uses TRBV29-1 and TRBJ1-2, with TRBD1 matching over 7 bases. CDR3 length: 14 amino acids. The V and J ends lost 2 bases and 8 bases, in that order; junction bases with no gene match: 11. The germline V gene has CDR1 SQVTM and CDR2 ANQGSEA. CDR3 DNA: TGCAGCGTTGAAACCCGCCAGGGAGGGGGCGGCTACACCTTC. Translated, it gives CSVETRQGGGGYTF.

The J gene is TRBJ1-2, the V gene TRBV30; a weak D match, TRBD1 (5 bases). The CDR3 has 13 amino acids. Trimming took 4 bases from V and 10 from J, leaving 19 bases between them. Germline values: CDR1 GTSNPN, CDR2 SVGIG (reference sequence). CDR3 sequence: CAWIGTHQESYTF. DNA for the CDR3: TGTGCCTGGATTGGGACGCATCAGGAATCCTACACCTTC.

The sample holds one count of this clonotype. This sequence joins TRBV28 and TRBJ1-1; D may be TRBD1 (6 bases). Per germline, CDR1 MDHEN and CDR2 SYDVKM. The CDR3 is 14 amino acids. V lost 7 bases and J lost 1, with 13 bases in between. CDR3 sequence (DNA): TGTGCCAGCACCCCGGTGACAGGGAACACTGAAGCTTTCTTT. Encoded protein: CASTPVTGNTEAFF.

The chain combines TRBV20-1 with TRBJ2-5, with a weak D call TRBD1 (7 bases). CDR3 size: 14 residues. Looked up from germline, CDR1 is DFQATT and CDR2 is SNEGSKA (reference sequence). V dropped 2 bases and J dropped 7 bases, with 17 bases sitting between them. CDR3 bases: TGCAGTGCTAGAACTGGACAGGAGGGGGCGACCCAGTACTTC. It codes for CSARTGQEGATQYF.

The chain is built from TRBV9 and TRBJ2-1, with no clear D. CDR3 size: 14 residues. V was cut by 0 bases and J by 10 bases, with 14 bases left in between. Germline V lookup: CDR1 SGDLS, CDR2 YYNGEE. As DNA, the CDR3 is TGTGCCAGCAGCGTAGTAACGAACCAGGCGGAGCAGTTCTTC. It specifies CASSVVTNQAEQFF.

The chain employs TRBV7-9 and TRBJ2-7; 10 nucleotides agree with TRBD2. This CDR3 region has 15 residues. V trimming: 5 bases; J trimming: 3 bases; junction bases outside the gene matches: 7. Germline loops: CDR1 SEHNR, CDR2 FQNEAQ (reference sequence). The CDR3 nucleotides read TGTGCCAGCAGCCAAAGCGGGAGGGGCATCTACGAGCAGTACTTC. It codes for CASSQSGRGIYEQYF.

This chain uses TRBV7-2 with TRBJ2-1, with 7 bases that match TRBD2. The V segment lost 7 bases and the J segment 6 bases; nucleotides outside the gene matches: 9. This CDR3 has 14 residues. From germline, CDR1 is SGHTA and CDR2 FQGNSA. The CDR3 reads CASNDGGTANEQFF. The CDR3 coding sequence is TGTGCCAGCAATGACGGGGGGACCGCCAATGAGCAGTTCTTC.

This chain uses TRBV27 with TRBJ2-3; 7 positions match TRBD2. Germline CDR1 and CDR2: MNHEY and SMNVEV (reference sequence). CDR3 length equals 15 residues. Trimming at V came to 5 bases and at J to 6 bases, leaving 11 bases not matched to a gene. CDR3 sequence: CASSIRGPGGDTQYF. The CDR3 nucleotides read TGTGCCAGCAGTATCCGTGGCCCCGGGGGGGATACGCAGTATTTT.

This chain uses TRBV20-1 with TRBJ1-1, with D unclear. This CDR3 has 16 residues. Germline V lookup: CDR1 DFQATT, CDR2 SNEGSKA (reference sequence). The germline V and J ends were trimmed by 0 bases and 0 bases, with 14 bases remaining between them. CDR3 loop: CSARDHPFAVNTEAFF. Written as DNA, the CDR3 is TGCAGTGCTAGAGATCACCCGTTCGCGGTGAACACTGAAGCTTTCTTT.

The V gene is TRBV5-1, the J gene TRBJ2-2, with D hard to call. The V gene's germline CDR1 is SGHRS and CDR2 YFSETQ. V was shortened by 3 bases and J by 6 bases, with 9 bases between the two germline ends. The CDR3 length is 13 residues. CDR3 protein: CASSSRTSGELFF. The CDR3, as DNA: TGCGCCAGCAGCTCTAGGACCTCCGGGGAGCTGTTTTTT. The full variable domain, in which reference TRBV5-1 and TRBJ2-2 provide the parts outside the CDR3, is KAGVTQTPRYLIKTRGQQVTLSCSPISGHRSVSWYQQTPGQGLQFLFEYFSETQRNKGNFPGRFSGRQFSNSRSEMNVSTLELGDSALYLCASSSRTSGELFFGEGSRLTVL.

The J gene is TRBJ2-7, the V gene TRBV19, with D unresolved. The CDR3 consists of 13 residues. Germline-derived CDR1 and CDR2 are LNHDA and SQIVND (reference sequence). The V gene lost 1 base and the J gene lost 0 bases, with 4 bases spanning the gap. CDR3 sequence: CASSIGYSYEQYF. As DNA, the CDR3 is TGTGCCAGTAGTATAGGTTACTCCTACGAGCAGTACTTC.

The genes are TRBV5-4 and TRBJ2-7, with D unresolved. The CDR3 runs 15 residues. CDR1 and CDR2 from the germline V gene are SGHNT and YYREEE (reference sequence). V gave up 0 bases and J gave up 1 base, with 11 bases separating them. The CDR3 here is CASSLARYPSYEQYF. CDR3 bases: TGTGCCAGCAGCTTGGCCCGCTATCCATCCTACGAGCAGTACTTC. Drawing the rest from reference TRBV5-4 and TRBJ2-7, the complete variable domain is ETGVTQSPTHLIKTRGQQVTLRCSSQSGHNTVSWYQQALGQGPQFIFQYYREEENGRGNFPPRFSGLQFPNYSSELNVNALELDDSALYLCASSLARYPSYEQYFGPGTRLTVT.

This chain connects TRBV29-1 to TRBJ2-3; D is unresolved. CDR3 size: 14 residues. The germline CDR1 and CDR2 sequences are SQVTM and ANQGSEA. Trimming shortened V by 3 bases and J by 6 bases, and 16 bases separated the two germline ends. CDR3 coding DNA: TGCAGCGTTGACTCGGACCCCGGCTGGGATACGCAGTATTTT. Its protein product is CSVDSDPGWDTQYF.

The gene calls are TRBV2 and TRBJ2-3, with no clear D. V lost 8 bases and J lost 1, with 10 bases in between. The germline gives CDR1 SNHLY, CDR2 FYNNEI. CDR3 length: 13 residues. CDR3: CASVGQRTDTQYF. CDR3 sequence (DNA): TGTGCCAGCGTAGGGCAGCGCACAGATACGCAGTATTTT.

In its sample, this clonotype was seen once. This chain connects TRBV18 to TRBJ2-5, with D hard to call. Germline loops: CDR1 KGHSH, CDR2 LQKENI. The CDR3 extends over 12 amino acids. The germline V and J ends were trimmed by 5 bases and 4 bases, with 8 bases remaining between them. The CDR3 sequence is CASSIPRETQYF. The CDR3 DNA reads as TGTGCCAGCTCAATCCCCCGAGAGACCCAGTACTTC.

The chain employs TRBV9 and TRBJ1-5, with 8 bases lining up with TRBD1. In germline, CDR1 is SGDLS, CDR2 YYNGEE. The CDR3 runs 15 residues. After removal of 6 bases from V and 1 base from J, the junction contained 6 bases not matched to a gene. The CDR3 here is CASNEGQGSNQPQHF. The CDR3 DNA reads as TGTGCCAGCAACGAAGGACAGGGCAGCAATCAGCCCCAGCATTTT. The whole variable domain, filled in from reference TRBV9 and TRBJ1-5, reads DSGVTQTPKHLITATGQRVTLRCSPRSGDLSVYWYQQSLDQGLQFLIQYYNGEERAKGNILERFSAQQFPDLHSELNLSSLELGDSALYFCASNEGQGSNQPQHFGDGTRLSIL.